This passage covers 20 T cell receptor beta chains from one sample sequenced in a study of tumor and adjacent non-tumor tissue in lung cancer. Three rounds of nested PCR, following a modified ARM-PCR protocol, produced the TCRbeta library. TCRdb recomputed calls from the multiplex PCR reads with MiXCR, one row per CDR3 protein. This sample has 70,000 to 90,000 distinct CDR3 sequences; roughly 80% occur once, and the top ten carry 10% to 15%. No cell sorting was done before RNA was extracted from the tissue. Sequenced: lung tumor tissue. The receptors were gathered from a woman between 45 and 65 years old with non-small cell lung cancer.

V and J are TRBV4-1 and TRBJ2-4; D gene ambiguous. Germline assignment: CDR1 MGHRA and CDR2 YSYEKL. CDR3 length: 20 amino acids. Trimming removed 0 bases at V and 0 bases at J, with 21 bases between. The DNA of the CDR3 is TGCGCCAGCAGCCAAGAGATGTGGCAGGATGGCTCCTTAGCCAAAAACATTCAGTACTTC. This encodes CASSQEMWQDGSLAKNIQYF.

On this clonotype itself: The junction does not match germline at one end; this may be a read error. CDR3 in amino acids: CSTRAPTGFGNQPQYF. Here the CDR3 DNA reads TGCAGTACTAGAGCCCCTACAGGGTTCGGCAATCAGCCCCAGTATTTT. The chain has TRBV20-1 and TRBJ1-5, with D tentatively TRBD1 (6 bases). With the DNA end fitting TRBJ2-3 better, the J assignment may be wrong. This CDR3 is built from 16 residues. Germline V gene lookup returns CDR1 DFQATT and CDR2 SNEGSKA (reference sequence).

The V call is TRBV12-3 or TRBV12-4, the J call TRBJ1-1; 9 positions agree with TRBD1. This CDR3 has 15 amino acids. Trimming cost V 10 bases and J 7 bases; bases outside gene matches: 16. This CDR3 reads CANNRQGQGRIEAFF. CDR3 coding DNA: TGTGCCAACAATCGACAGGGACAGGGTCGAATTGAAGCTTTCTTT.

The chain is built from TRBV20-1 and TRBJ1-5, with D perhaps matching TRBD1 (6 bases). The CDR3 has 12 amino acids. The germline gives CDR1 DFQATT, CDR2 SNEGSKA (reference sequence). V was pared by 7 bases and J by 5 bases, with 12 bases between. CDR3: CSGAAGDQPQHF. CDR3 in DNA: TGCAGTGGTGCAGCAGGGGATCAGCCCCAGCATTTT.

The CDR3 DNA follows: TGCAGTGCTAGATTCCAGAACCCCAATTCCTACGAGCAGTACTTC. Protein: CSARFQNPNSYEQYF. This sequence joins TRBV20-1 and TRBJ2-7; unclear D gene. V was cut by 2 bases and J by 1 base, with 15 bases left in between. Germline loops: CDR1 DFQATT, CDR2 SNEGSKA (reference sequence). The CDR3 sequence is 15 residues long.

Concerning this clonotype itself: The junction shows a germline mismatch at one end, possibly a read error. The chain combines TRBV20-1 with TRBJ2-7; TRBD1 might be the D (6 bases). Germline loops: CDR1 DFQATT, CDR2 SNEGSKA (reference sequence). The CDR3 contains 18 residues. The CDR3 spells CSARGEVGIRGVTYEEYF. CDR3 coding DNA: TGCAGTGCTAGAGGGGAAGTGGGTATCAGGGGTGTAACCTACGAGGAGTACTTC.

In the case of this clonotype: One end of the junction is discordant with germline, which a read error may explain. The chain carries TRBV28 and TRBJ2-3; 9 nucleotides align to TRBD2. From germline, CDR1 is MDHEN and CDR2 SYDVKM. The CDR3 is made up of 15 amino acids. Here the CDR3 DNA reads TGTACCAGCAGATCCAGCGGGAGGAGGGGAGATACGCAGTATTTT. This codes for CTSRSSGRRGDTQYF. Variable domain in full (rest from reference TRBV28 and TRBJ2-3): DVKVTQSSRYLVKRTGEKVFLECVQDMDHENMFWYRQDPGLGLRLIYFSYDVKMKEKGDIPEGYSVSREKKERFSLILESASTNQTSMYLCTSRSSGRRGDTQYFGPGTRLTVL.

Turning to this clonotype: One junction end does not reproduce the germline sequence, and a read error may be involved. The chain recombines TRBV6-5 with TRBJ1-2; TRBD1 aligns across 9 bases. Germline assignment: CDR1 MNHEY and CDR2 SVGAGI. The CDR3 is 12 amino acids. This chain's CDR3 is CARSLWGQGYNF. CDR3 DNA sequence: TGTGCCAGGAGTTTGTGGGGACAGGGATACAACTTC.

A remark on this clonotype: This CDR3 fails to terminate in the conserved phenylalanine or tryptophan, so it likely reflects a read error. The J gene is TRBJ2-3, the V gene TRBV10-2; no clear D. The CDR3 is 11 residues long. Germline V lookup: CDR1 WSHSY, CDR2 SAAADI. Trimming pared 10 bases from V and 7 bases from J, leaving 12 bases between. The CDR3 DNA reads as TGCGCCAACGGAGAGGAGAATACGCAGTATGTT. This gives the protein CANGEENTQYV.

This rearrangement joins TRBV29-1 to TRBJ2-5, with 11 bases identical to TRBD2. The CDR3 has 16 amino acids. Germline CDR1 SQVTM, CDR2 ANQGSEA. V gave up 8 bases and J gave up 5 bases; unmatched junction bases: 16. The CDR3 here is CSTAVNSGRVVETQYF. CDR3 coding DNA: TGCAGCACAGCGGTCAATAGCGGGAGGGTTGTGGAGACCCAGTACTTC.

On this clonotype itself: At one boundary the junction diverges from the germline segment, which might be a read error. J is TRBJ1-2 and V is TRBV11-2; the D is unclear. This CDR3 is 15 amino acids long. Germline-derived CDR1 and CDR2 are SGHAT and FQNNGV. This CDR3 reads CATSLGPVLNYGYIF. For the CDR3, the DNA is TGTGCCACCAGCCTCGGACCCGTCCTTAACTATGGCTACATCTTC.

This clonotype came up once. CDR3 protein: CASNHDRGRTGELFF. The CDR3 DNA is TGTGCCAGCAACCACGACAGGGGGCGCACCGGGGAGCTGTTTTTT. The chain recombines TRBV6-5 with TRBJ2-2, with 10 bases aligning to TRBD1. Germline lookup yields CDR1 MNHEY and CDR2 SVGAGI. Trimming cost V 7 bases and J 4 bases; bases outside gene matches: 6. This CDR3 region has 15 residues.

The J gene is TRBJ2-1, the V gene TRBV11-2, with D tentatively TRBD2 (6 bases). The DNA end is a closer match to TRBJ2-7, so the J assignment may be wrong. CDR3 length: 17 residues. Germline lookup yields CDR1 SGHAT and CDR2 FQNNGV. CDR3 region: CASTPEDGGSSYNEQYF. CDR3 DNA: TGTGCCAGTACCCCAGAGGACGGGGGAAGCTCCTACAATGAGCAGTACTTC.

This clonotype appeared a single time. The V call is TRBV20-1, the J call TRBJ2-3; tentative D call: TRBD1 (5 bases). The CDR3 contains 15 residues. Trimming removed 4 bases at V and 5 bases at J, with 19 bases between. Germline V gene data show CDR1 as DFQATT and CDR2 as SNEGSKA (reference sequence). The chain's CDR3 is CSAIGEGPSIDTQYF. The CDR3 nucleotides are TGCAGTGCTATAGGGGAAGGGCCTTCAATAGATACGCAGTATTTT.

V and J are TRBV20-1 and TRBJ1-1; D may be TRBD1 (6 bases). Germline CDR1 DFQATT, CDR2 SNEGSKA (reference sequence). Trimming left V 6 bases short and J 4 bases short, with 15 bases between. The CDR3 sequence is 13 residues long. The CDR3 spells CSASVQGRTEAFF. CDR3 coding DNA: TGCAGTGCCAGCGTACAGGGACGCACTGAAGCTTTCTTT.

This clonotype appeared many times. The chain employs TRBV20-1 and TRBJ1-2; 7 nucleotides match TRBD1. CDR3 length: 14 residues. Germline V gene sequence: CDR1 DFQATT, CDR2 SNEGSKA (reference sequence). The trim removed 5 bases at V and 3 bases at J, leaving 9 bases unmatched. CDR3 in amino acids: CSAQTGEGYYGYTF. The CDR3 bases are TGCAGTGCTCAAACAGGGGAGGGGTACTATGGCTACACCTTC.

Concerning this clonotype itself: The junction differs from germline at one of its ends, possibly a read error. Here the CDR3 reads CSTRGLLTQVTQYF. The DNA of the CDR3 is TGTAGCACTCGAGGCCTCCTGACTCAAGTGACCCAGTACTTC. The gene calls are TRBV29-1 and TRBJ2-5; no definite D call. The germline V gene encodes CDR1 SQVTM and CDR2 ANQGSEA. This CDR3 has 14 amino acids.

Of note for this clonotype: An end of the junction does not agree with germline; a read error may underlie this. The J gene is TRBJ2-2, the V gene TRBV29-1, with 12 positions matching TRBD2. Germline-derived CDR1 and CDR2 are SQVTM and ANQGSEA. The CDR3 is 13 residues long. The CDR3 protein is CSGTSGNVGDLFF. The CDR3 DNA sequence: TGCAGCGGGACTAGCGGGAATGTCGGGGATCTGTTTTTT.

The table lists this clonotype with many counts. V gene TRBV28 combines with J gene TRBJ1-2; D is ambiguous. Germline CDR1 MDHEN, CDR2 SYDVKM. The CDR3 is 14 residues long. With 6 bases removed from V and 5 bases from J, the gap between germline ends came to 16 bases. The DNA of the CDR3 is TGTGCCAGCAGGGCCGGGGAACATGGGTATGGCTACACCTTC. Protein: CASRAGEHGYGYTF.

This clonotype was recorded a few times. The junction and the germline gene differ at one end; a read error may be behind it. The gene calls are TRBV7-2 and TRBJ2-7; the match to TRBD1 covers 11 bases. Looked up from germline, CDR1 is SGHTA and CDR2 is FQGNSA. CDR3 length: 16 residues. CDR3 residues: CASSLWGQGGSNEQYF. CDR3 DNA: TGTGCCAGCAGCTTATGGGGACAGGGGGGCTCCAACGAGCAGTACTTC.